This T cell receptor (beta chain) derives from a study of cytomegalovirus exposure and HLA in healthy donors. Germline CDR1 is MNHEY and CDR2 is SMNVEV (reference sequence). The V segment lost 4 bases and the J segment 1 base; nucleotides outside the gene matches: 9. This CDR3 is built from 16 residues. Primers for the PCR totalled 60 Vbeta and 13 Jbeta. The method was immunoSEQ multiplex PCR; TCRdb's version includes in-frame clones alone and lacks a portion of them. The sample has approximately 150,000 clones, approximately 68% seen once. The source of this sequence is a man aged 55 to 70 in good health and CMV-seronegative. Sequenced input: PBMCs. V gene TRBV27 combines with J gene TRBJ2-7; 8 positions match TRBD1. The CDR3 DNA is TGTGCCAGCAGTTCGTTCGGACAGGGAAAGTCCTACGAGCAGTACTTC. It is translated as CASSSFGQGKSYEQYF.